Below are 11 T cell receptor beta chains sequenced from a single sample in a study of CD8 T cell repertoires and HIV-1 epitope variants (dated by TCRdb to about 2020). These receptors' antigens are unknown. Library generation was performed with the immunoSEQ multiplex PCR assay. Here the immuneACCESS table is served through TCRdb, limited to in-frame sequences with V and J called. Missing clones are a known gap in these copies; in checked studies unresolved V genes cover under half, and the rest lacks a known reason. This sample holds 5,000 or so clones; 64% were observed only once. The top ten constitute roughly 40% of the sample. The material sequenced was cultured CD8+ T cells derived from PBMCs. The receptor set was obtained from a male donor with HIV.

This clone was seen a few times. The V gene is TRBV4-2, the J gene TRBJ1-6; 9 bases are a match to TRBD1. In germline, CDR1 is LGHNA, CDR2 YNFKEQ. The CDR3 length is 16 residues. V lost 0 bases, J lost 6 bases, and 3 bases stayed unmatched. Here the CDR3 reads CASSQELGQGNSPLHF. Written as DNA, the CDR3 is TGTGCCAGCAGCCAAGAATTGGGACAGGGTAATTCACCCCTCCACTTT.

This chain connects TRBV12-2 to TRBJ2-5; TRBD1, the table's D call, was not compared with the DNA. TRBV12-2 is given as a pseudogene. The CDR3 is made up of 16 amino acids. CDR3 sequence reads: CASRPSDRVKRETQYF. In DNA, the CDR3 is TGTGCAAGTCGCCCCTCGGACAGGGTAAAGCGAGAGACCCAGTACTTC.

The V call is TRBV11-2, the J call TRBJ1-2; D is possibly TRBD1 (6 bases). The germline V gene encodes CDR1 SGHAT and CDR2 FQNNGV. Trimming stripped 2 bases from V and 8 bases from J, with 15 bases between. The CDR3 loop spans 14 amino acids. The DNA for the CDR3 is TGTGCCAGCAGCTTACAGGTGCCAGGGGAAGGCTACACCTTC. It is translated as CASSLQVPGEGYTF.

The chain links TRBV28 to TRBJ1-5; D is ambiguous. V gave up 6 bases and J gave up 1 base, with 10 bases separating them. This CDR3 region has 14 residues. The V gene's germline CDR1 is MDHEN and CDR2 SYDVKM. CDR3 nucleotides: TGTGCCAGCAGCCCGATAGGGAGCAATCAGCCCCAGCATTTT. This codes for CASSPIGSNQPQHF.

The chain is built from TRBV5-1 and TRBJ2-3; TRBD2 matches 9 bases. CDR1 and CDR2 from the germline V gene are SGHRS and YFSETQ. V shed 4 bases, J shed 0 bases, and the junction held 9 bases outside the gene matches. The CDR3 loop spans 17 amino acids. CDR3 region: CASSPGVAGASTDTQYF. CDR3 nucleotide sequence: TGCGCCAGCAGCCCCGGTGTAGCGGGAGCTAGCACAGATACGCAGTATTTT. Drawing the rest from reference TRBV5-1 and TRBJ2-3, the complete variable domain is KAGVTQTPRYLIKTRGQQVTLSCSPISGHRSVSWYQQTPGQGLQFLFEYFSETQRNKGNFPGRFSGRQFSNSRSEMNVSTLELGDSALYLCASSPGVAGASTDTQYFGPGTRLTVL.

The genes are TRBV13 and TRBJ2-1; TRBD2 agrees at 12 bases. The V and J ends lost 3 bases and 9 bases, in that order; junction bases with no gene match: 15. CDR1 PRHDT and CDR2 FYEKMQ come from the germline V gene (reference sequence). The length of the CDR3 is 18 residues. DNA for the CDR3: TGTGCCAGCAGCTTCCTGGCTAGCGGGGGGGCGGTTCAAGGTGAGCAGTTCTTC. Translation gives CASSFLASGGAVQGEQFF.

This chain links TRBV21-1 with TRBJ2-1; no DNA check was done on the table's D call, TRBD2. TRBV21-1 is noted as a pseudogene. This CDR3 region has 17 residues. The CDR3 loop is CASGSILGGRALYEQFF. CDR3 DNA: TGTGCCAGCGGGAGCATACTAGGCGGGAGGGCCCTGTATGAGCAGTTCTTC.

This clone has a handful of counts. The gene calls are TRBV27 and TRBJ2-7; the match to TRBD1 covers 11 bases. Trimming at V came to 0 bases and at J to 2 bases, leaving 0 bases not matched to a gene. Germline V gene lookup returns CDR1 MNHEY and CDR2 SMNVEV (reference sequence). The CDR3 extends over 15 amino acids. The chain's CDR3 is CASSLSGQGAYEQYF. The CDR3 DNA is TGTGCCAGCAGTTTATCGGGACAGGGGGCCTACGAGCAGTACTTC.

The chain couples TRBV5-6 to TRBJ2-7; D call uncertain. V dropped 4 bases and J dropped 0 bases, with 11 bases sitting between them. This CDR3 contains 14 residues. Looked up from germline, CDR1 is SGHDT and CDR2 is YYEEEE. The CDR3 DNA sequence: TGTGCCAGCAGCACGGCCGGAAGCTCCTACGAGCAGTACTTC. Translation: CASSTAGSSYEQYF.

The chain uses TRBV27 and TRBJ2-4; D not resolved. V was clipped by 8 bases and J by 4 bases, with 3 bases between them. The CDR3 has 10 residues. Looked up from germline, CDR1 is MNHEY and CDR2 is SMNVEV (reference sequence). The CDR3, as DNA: TGTGCCAGCGGAAAAAACATTCAGTACTTC. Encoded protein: CASGKNIQYF.

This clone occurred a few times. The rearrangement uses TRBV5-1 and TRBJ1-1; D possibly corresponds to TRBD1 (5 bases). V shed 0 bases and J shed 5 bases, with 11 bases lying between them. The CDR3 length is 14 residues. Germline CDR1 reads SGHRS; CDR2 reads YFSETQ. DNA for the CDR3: TGCGCCAGCAGCTTGGCCACAGGCGGAACTGAAGCTTTCTTT. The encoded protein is CASSLATGGTEAFF.